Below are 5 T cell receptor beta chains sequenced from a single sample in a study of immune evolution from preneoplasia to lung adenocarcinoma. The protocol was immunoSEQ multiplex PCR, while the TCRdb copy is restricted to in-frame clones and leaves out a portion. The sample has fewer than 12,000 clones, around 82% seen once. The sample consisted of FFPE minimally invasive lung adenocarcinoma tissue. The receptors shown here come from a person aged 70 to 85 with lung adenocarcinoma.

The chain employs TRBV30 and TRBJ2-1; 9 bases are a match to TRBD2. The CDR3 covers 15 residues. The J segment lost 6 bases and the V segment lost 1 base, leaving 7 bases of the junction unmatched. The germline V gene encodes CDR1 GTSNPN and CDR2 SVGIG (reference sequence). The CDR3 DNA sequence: TGTGCCTGGAGTGACGGCGGGAGGGGGTTCAATGAGCAGTTCTTC. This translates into CAWSDGGRGFNEQFF.

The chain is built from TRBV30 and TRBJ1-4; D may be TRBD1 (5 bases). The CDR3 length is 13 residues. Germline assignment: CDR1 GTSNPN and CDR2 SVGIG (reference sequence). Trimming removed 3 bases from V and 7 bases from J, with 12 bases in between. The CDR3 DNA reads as TGTGCCTGGAGCCAGGGCCGGGGTGAAAAACTGTTTTTT. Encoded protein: CAWSQGRGEKLFF.

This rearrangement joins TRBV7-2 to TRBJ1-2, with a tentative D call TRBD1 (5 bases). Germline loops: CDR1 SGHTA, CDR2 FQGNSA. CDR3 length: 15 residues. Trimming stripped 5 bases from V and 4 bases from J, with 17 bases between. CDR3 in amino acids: CASSPQSGVSYGYTF. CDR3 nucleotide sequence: TGTGCCAGCAGCCCCCAGTCGGGGGTAAGCTATGGCTACACCTTC.

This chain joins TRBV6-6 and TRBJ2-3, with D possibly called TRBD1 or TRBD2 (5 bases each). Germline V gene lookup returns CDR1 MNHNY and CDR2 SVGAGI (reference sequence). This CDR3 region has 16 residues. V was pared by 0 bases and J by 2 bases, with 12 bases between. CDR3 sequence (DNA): TGTGCCAGCAGTTACTCGGCTCAGGGAGTCACAGATACGCAGTATTTT. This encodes CASSYSAQGVTDTQYF.

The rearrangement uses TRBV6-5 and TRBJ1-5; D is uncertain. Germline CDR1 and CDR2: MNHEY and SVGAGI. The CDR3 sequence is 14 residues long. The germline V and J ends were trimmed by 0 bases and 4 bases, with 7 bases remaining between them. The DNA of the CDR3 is TGTGCCAGCAGTTACTCGAAAGGGAATCAGCCCCAGCATTTT. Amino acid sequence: CASSYSKGNQPQHF.